The entry below describes one T cell receptor beta chain. The recovered donors of Cohort 3 showed two negative PCRs, clearance, or symptom resolution. How the authors handled the data: Reference gene primer amplification in the assay estimated nucleated cell counts. Measured with immunoSEQ multiplex PCR; TCRdb has only the in-frame clones, and not every one. V and J calls and clone size are copied from that table; D and trimming were computed from the DNA. The table has over 250,000 clones, around 89% seen once. This entry comes from a study of blood T cell repertoires in COVID-19. The germline V gene encodes CDR1 MGHDK and CDR2 SYGVNS. The CDR3 covers 16 residues. Trimming left V 0 bases short and J 6 bases short, with 17 bases between.

This TCR came from a man aged 35-49 years who had recovered from COVID-19. Sequenced material: PBMCs or T cells enriched from blood (not recorded which). This chain connects TRBV25-1 to TRBJ1-1; D gene unclear. Here the CDR3 reads CASSEYTPGSPSEAFF. CDR3 bases: TGTGCCAGCAGTGAATATACGCCGGGATCGCCTTCTGAAGCTTTCTTT.